Presented here are 2 T cell receptor beta chains from one specimen sequenced in a study of blood T cells in healthy people across ages. The authors ran a second PCR of roughly 6 to 12 cycles using a sample-barcoded 5' primer and a J-beta primer mix. MiXCR, applied by TCRdb to the 5' RACE reads, yields one record per CDR3 protein. The top ten clones hold less than 9.5% of a sample with some 1.5 million distinct CDR3 sequences, 25% to 30% of them seen once. Sample: blood. These receptors all come from a woman aged 25 to 39 in good health.

There are a few counts of this clonotype. Sequence at one end of the junction differs from germline and may be a read error. The chain is built from TRBV7-2 and TRBJ2-1; 10 positions match TRBD1. This CDR3 region has 16 residues. Germline loops: CDR1 SGHTA, CDR2 FQGNSA. The CDR3 sequence: CASSLLGQGIYNKQFF. CDR3 DNA: TGTGCCAGCAGCTTACTGGGACAGGGGATTTACAATAAGCAGTTCTTC.

This clonotype has only a few counts. The V and J genes are TRBV12-3 or TRBV12-4 and TRBJ1-6, with D possibly being TRBD1 (5 bases). V dropped 5 bases and J dropped 6 bases, with 11 bases sitting between them. This CDR3 spans 14 amino acids. CDR3 DNA sequence: TGTGCCAGCAGTCGACAGTGGGGTAATTCACCCCTCCACTTT. As protein: CASSRQWGNSPLHF.